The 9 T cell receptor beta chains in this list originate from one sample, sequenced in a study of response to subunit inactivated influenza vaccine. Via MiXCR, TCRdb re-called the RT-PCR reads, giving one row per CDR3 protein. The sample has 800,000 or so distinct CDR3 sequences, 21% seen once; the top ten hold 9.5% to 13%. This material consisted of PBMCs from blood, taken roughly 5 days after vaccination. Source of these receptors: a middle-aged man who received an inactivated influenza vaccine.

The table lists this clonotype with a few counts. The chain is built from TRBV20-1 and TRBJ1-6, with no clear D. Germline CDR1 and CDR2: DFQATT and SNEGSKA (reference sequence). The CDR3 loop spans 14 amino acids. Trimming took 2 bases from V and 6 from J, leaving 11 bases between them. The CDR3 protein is CSARPLSGNSPLHF. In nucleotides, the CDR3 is TGCAGTGCTAGACCCCTCTCGGGTAATTCACCCCTCCACTTT.

As DNA, the CDR3 is TGCAGTGCTAGGAAGGGCGATGGAAACTATGGCTACACCTTC. Its protein product is CSARKGDGNYGYTF. This chain links TRBV20-1 with TRBJ1-2; no clear D. From germline, CDR1 is DFQATT and CDR2 SNEGSKA (reference sequence). The CDR3 extends over 14 amino acids. Trimming took off 3 bases at V and 2 bases at J, with 13 bases between the two ends.

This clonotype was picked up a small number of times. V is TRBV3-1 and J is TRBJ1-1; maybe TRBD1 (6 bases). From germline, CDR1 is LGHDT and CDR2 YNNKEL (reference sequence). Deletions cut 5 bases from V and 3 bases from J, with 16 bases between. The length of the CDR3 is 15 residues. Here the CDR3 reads CASSDTRGYDTEAFF. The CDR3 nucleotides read TGTGCCAGCAGCGATACAAGGGGGTATGACACTGAAGCTTTCTTT.

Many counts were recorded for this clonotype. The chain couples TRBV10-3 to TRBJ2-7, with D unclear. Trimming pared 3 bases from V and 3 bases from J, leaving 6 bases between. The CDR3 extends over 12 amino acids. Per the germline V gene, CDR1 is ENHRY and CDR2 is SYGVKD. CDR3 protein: CAISERDYEQYF. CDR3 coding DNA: TGTGCCATCAGTGAACGCGACTACGAGCAGTACTTC.

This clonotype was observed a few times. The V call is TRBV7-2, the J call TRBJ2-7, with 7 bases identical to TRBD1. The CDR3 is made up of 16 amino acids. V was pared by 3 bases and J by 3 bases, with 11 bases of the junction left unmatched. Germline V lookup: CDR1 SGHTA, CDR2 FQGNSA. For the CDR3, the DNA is TGTGCCAGCAGCTTCATGACAGGGACGTCGAACTACGAGCAGTACTTC. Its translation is CASSFMTGTSNYEQYF.

The DNA for the CDR3 is TGTGCCAGCAGCTTAGGAGGTCTGCGGGGGGTACAAGGGTCCCTCCACTTT. This translates into CASSLGGLRGVQGSLHF. The chain uses TRBV7-2 and TRBJ1-6; maybe TRBD1 (5 bases). This CDR3 comprises 17 residues. Germline lookup yields CDR1 SGHTA and CDR2 FQGNSA. V was trimmed by 1 base and J by 14 bases, leaving 24 bases between them.

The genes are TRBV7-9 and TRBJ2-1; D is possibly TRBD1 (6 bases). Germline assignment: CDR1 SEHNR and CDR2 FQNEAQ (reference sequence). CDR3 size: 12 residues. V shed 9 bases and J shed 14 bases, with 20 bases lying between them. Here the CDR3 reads CARSPVSKGEFF. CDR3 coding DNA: TGTGCCAGGTCGCCAGTTTCGAAGGGGGAGTTCTTC.

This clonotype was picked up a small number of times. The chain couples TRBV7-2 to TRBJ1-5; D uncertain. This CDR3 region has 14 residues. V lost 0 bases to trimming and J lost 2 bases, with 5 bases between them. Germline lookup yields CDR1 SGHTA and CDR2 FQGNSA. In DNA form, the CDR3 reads TGTGCCAGCAGCTTAGCAATGGGCAATCAGCCCCAGCATTTT. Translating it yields CASSLAMGNQPQHF.

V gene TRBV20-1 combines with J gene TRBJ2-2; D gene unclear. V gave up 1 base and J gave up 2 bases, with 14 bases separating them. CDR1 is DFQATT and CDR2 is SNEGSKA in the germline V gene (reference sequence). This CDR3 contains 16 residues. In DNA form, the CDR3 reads TGCAGTGCTAGAGTTGTTGGGCGGCTAAACACCGGGGAGCTGTTTTTT. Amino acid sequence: CSARVVGRLNTGELFF.